Below, one T cell receptor (beta chain) is given with its context. No cognate antigen has been identified for it. Within one base of it there is no much larger clone, and no base qualities were kept. In total, around 600 healthy bone marrow donors made up the cohort. All cohort members were sampled while nominally healthy, although unrecorded immune exposures were likely present. The donor tested CMV seronegative, placing the donor among the roughly 350 seronegative members of the cohort. A peripheral blood sample was collected from each donor, and TCR beta sequencing was performed on peripheral blood mononuclear cells. The Qiagen DNeasy Blood Extraction Kit was used to extract genomic DNA from the blood cell samples. V lost 8 bases and J lost 4 bases; the stretch between them is 17 bases long. The CDR3, cysteine through phenylalanine, is 14 amino acids long. The kept DNA is CDR3 alone, 42 bases in frame from the first base. The germline V gene supplies CDR1 MDHEN and CDR2 SYDVKM.

The protocol used for the library was the immunoSEQ multiplex PCR assay. A mixture of 60 forward primers for TCR Vbeta segments and 13 reverse primers for TCR Jbeta segments was used in the multiplex PCR. The CDR3 region of rearranged TCR beta genes was amplified from genomic DNA by a multiplex PCR assay. The Illumina HiSeq System was used to sequence the amplified TCR beta libraries as 87-base-pair reads. As for the original processing: A later analysis tallied 70 million to 100 million unique TCR beta chains across the 666 repertoires, and 10 million to 11 million of those chains were shared by two or more donors. To remove PCR and sequencing errors, raw reads were error-corrected and collapsed into unique sequences using a nearest-neighbor algorithm that merged closely related sequences. Alignment of CDR3 sequences to IMGT reference sequences was used to assign V, D and J gene segments. For a sequence to be retained, a match of at least six nucleotides was required to both a V gene segment and a J gene segment. A rearrangement counted as productive if the CDR3 had no stop codons and remained in frame with V and J, and every other rearrangement counted as non-productive. Following IMGT convention, CDR3 was defined as the stretch from the second conserved V-encoded cysteine up to the conserved J-encoded phenylalanine. The earlier analysis of about 560 of the donors excluded any sequence lacking an unambiguous match to a single V gene segment. An earlier analysis of just under 600 of the donors called V segments functional above 56.7% productive rearrangements and segregating when the between-donor standard deviation exceeded 5%. A statistical classification framework was built to diagnose cytomegalovirus status from the catalog of TCR beta chain sequences. V and J gene assignment, in a later analysis, came from comparing TCR nucleotide sequences with IMGT/GENE-DB human TR gene sequences. Using the TCRdist pipeline, a later analysis assigned CDR3 sequences along with most-parsimonious VDJ recombination scenarios. In a later analysis, each TCR beta chain was defined by its CDR3 amino acid sequence together with its V-gene family, and reads without a unique V-gene family were excluded. A later analysis removed 592 highly shared, low-generation-probability nucleotide sequences to deal with suspected cross-contamination and a sequencing artifact. A later analysis calculated a clonal expansion index for each public chain from normalized within-repertoire ranks of inferred template counts. In a later analysis, generation probabilities were computed with a VDJ recombination model fitted to out-of-frame rearrangements, and the resulting probabilities were checked against IGoR. In a later analysis, hypergeometric tests were used to score TCR-TCR, TCR-HLA and TCR-CMV co-occurrence, with a repertoire-size bias correction applied to TCR pairs. To estimate false discovery rates, a later analysis permuted the HLA or CMV assignments 20 times. In a later analysis, co-occurring TCRs were grouped using DBSCAN, and TCRdist sequence similarity was added for clustering within HLA-allele-positive subsets. Repertoires with fewer than 30,000 or more than 120,000 public chains were left out of co-occurrence clustering, as were about five repertoires with anomalous nucleotide sharing. The source is immuneACCESS, and TCRdb retained only in-frame sequences with V and J called. Part of the clones is not carried over; for the studies checked, unresolved V genes explain less than half of this, and the remainder is unexplained. V, J and clone size were drawn from that table, and D and trimming were deduced from the DNA. Within this sample are around 150,000 clones, with approximately 80% of them counted one time only. About 5% of the sample is taken by the ten largest.

This sample is drawn from a study of cytomegalovirus exposure and HLA in healthy donors (dated by TCRdb to about 2017). A note on the overall study: In an earlier analysis of some 550 of the donors, 250 to 350 Gb of sequence data and 117 million unique TCR beta sequences from roughly 200 million T cells were reported. An early release that covered some 640 HLA-typed donors contained approximately 300 gigabases of sequencing data and 70 million to 100 million unique TCR sequences. Of the roughly 400 genotyped donors, 65% to 90% fell in the genetic ancestry cluster associated with self-reported Caucasian donors. The study aimed to test whether signatures of past pathogen exposure could be identified by cataloging public T cell receptors. The study profiled the T cell repertoires of hundreds of subjects by immunosequencing and related them to cytomegalovirus serostatus. Along with the roughly 670-subject first cohort, a separate validation cohort of over a hundred different subjects was used. To predict cytomegalovirus infection status, the study brought together high-throughput TCR immunosequencing, statistical association of individual TCRs with disease status, and machine learning. In a later analysis, previously published TCR beta repertoires from several hundred donors were re-analyzed and high-resolution HLA genotyping was added so that TCR occurrence patterns could be studied. The later analysis used no new phenotypic data to find candidate immune exposures, relying instead on TCR beta sequences and their occurrence across donors. In an earlier analysis of roughly 580 of the donors, high-throughput TCR beta sequencing was used to judge whether each TCR beta V gene segment behaved as functional or pseudogenic. Donor age, sex, ethnicity and CMV serostatus were compiled together with the repertoire data. In a later genetic analysis, genome-wide SNP genotypes for 398 of the 666 donors were used, and that subset was treated as a discovery cohort. All discovery cohort repertoires had been generated on a single sequencing platform. Both class I and class II loci were covered by HLA typing, at four-digit resolution. The number of typed donors differed by locus: about 620-640 for A, B, C, DRB1 and DQB1; approximately 520 for DQA1; 606 for DPA1; and some 430 for DPB1. Roughly 5 DR-DQ haplotypes were treated as single units for association and clustering because of strong linkage in the cohort. On average, 235,054 unique TCR beta nucleotide sequences were sequenced per donor among fewer than 500 genotyped donors of the cohort, with approximately 18% of those sequences being non-productive.

Points the paper makes about the study in general: Compared with the roughly 710-donor mean, donors in an Asian-associated ancestry cluster had fewer N-insertions in productive TCRs, according to a later genetic analysis. The 87-base-pair reads could not distinguish some IMGT-functional V segments, including TRBV6-2 and TRBV6-3, so those segments were excluded. The authors suggested that the approach could potentially be extended to other disease states and immunological phenotypes. A cluster of highly shared sequence variants was judged likely to represent a technical artifact of the sequencing pipeline. In an earlier analysis of approximately 590 of the donors, most TCR beta V segments appeared in productive rearrangements about 87% or about 30% of the time, broadly matching IMGT annotations. The classifier was reported to diagnose cytomegalovirus status with high specificity and sensitivity in both the original cohort and the validation cohort. Most TCR sequences were seen in very few donors, while some public TCRs were found in many individuals. In vitro tests confirmed that three of the cytomegalovirus-associated TCR beta chains recognize cytomegalovirus antigens. In a later analysis, HLA-associated TCR beta chains showed more clonal expansion and lower generation probabilities than non-associated chains that were equally common. For the cohort, immune exposure information was limited to CMV serostatus. A total of 164 TCR beta chains were listed by the study as associated with cytomegalovirus. Because counts were too low, around 17 rarely observed V segments, including chromosome 9 orphons, were left out of the earlier analysis of some 600 of the donors. Linkage disequilibrium might explain the correlated functional status among segregating V segments, but an unknown experimental factor could not be ruled out. According to a later analysis, most CMV-associated TCR beta chains appeared to be HLA-restricted, and the HLA associations seemed to be driven largely by CMV exposure. When HLA alleles, especially DR and DQ, strongly co-occurred, attributing TCR associations to individual alleles was difficult. A further reported finding was that TCR beta sequences accurately predicted the HLA-A and HLA-B alleles for most subjects in the first cohort. Specific HLA alleles were associated with around 18,000 TCR beta sequences at a false discovery rate of 0.05 in a later analysis. In a later analysis, the rate of TCR association differed among HLA loci, with DRB1 alleles having the most associated TCRs and HLA-C alleles having the fewest. Because some donors lacked HLA typing at each locus, the association tests relied only on the typed subset. V-gene and J-gene trimming of TCR beta chains was associated with a missense DCLRE1C variant in a later genetic analysis, and the association was replicated in an independent cohort. In a later analysis, several top co-occurrence clusters were reported to appear linked to parvovirus B19, influenza, CMV and Epstein-Barr virus. The cohort was sequenced for TCR beta chains only, and without alpha or paired-chain data the features that could be detected were limited. Sequencing depth was assumed to be roughly uniform across donors in the presence/absence analyses, though that assumption may not hold.

The sequence was obtained from a male donor in good health and CMV-seronegative. The chain was built from TRBV28 and TRBJ1-2; a tentative D match to TRBD1 spans 6 bases. Sequencing was performed on PBMCs. The CDR3 corresponds to CASSSETGLYGYTF. The sequenced DNA: TGTGCCAGCTCCTCCGAAACAGGGCTCTATGGCTACACCTTC.